This T cell receptor beta chain came from a study of technical replicates of blood from a few donors. Using immunoSEQ multiplex PCR, the repertoire was profiled, and TCRdb retains in-frame clones only, with some absent. The sample includes about 80,000 clones, around 94% of them seen just once. The sample taken for sequencing was T cells isolated from PBMCs. The sequence was obtained from a human donor in good health.

The CDR3 protein is CASSYTPGLNNEQFF. Written as DNA, the CDR3 is TGTGCCAGCAGTTACACCCCGGGACTTAACAATGAGCAGTTCTTC. The J gene is TRBJ2-1, the V gene TRBV6-5, with TRBD2 as a possible D gene (6 bases). This CDR3 comprises 15 residues. Trimming shortened V by 2 bases and J by 5 bases, and 13 bases separated the two germline ends. Germline V gene lookup returns CDR1 MNHEY and CDR2 SVGAGI.